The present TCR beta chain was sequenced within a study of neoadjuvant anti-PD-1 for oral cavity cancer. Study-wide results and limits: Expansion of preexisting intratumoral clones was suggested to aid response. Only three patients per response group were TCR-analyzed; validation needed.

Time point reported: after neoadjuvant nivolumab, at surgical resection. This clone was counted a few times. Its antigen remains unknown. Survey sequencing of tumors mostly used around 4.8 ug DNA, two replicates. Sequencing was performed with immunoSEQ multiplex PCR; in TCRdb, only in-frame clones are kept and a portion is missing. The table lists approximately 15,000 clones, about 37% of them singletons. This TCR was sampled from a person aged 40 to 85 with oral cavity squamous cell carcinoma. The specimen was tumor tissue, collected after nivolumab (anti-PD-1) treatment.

In DNA form, the CDR3 reads TGCGCCAGCAGCTTTGGGACAGGGGGCGGAAGCACAGATACGCAGTATTTT. This gives the protein CASSFGTGGGSTDTQYF. V gene TRBV5-1 combines with J gene TRBJ2-3; the match to TRBD1 covers 12 bases. This CDR3 contains 17 residues. Germline CDR1 SGHRS, CDR2 YFSETQ. J lost 0 bases, V lost 2 bases, and 4 bases had no gene match.